This T cell receptor beta chain was sequenced in a study of blood T cells in healthy people across ages. Points from the study as a whole: Age advanced and TCR beta diversity per million T cells fell, roughly linearly. When one million T cells were used, diversity estimates were thought to be underestimates.

Using a J-beta primer mix together with a sample-barcoded 5' primer, a second PCR was run for roughly 7 to 11 cycles. TCRdb re-called the 5' RACE reads through MiXCR, storing one row per CDR3 protein. The sample yields over a million distinct CDR3 sequences, 40% to 55% seen once. PBMCs numbering at least 7 million were isolated per sample. This clonotype appeared a few times. Its antigen is not known. Sample: blood. This clonotype was obtained from a woman aged 55-75 years in good health.

The CDR3 protein is CASSLDRGNIYGYTF. CDR3 DNA: TGCGCCAGCAGCTTGGACCGGGGAAACATCTATGGCTACACCTTC. The chain recombines TRBV5-1 with TRBJ1-2; D ambiguous. The V and J ends lost 0 bases and 4 bases respectively, with 13 bases between them. Per the germline V gene, CDR1 is SGHRS and CDR2 is YFSETQ. The CDR3 is made up of 15 amino acids.